There are many counts of the clone carrying this T cell receptor beta chain. Its antigen is currently unknown. TCRdb re-called the PCR reads through MiXCR. The sample yields tens of thousands of clones, roughly 14% seen once. These data come from a study of metastatic and nonmetastatic thyroid tumors. Study-level findings and limits: Malignant tumors reportedly showed significantly higher TCR beta diversity than benign nodules in both blood and tumor.

No patient had received any treatment before thyroid surgery. The sample comprised blood. The origin of this receptor is a female donor with papillary thyroid cancer or a benign thyroid nodule (not recorded which). Some clones in this sample may be carry-over from other donors' samples.

The CDR3 is CASSPGGGRGHTQYF. In DNA form, the CDR3 reads TGTGCCAGCAGCCCCGGGGGGGGCAGGGGCCATACGCAGTATTTT. This chain links TRBV7-2 with TRBJ2-3, with 8 positions matching TRBD2. The CDR3 spans 15 residues. Germline trimming cut 5 bases from V and 7 bases from J; bases unmatched to any gene: 11. In germline, CDR1 is SGHTA, CDR2 FQGNSA.